Following are 7 T cell receptor beta chains from one sample sequenced in a study of cytomegalovirus exposure and HLA in healthy donors. In the PCR, 60 Vbeta and 13 Jbeta primers were used. TCRdb's copy holds only in-frame clones and misses some; the assay was immunoSEQ multiplex PCR. The table lists 150,000 or so clones, roughly 85% of them singletons, with about 0.66% in the top ten. Sequencing used PBMCs. These receptors all come from a male donor in good health and CMV-seronegative.

The count of this clone is one. This chain connects TRBV5-4 to TRBJ1-6; possible D gene TRBD1, 5 bases. The CDR3 consists of 15 residues. Germline V gives CDR1 SGHNT, CDR2 YYREEE (reference sequence). The germline V and J ends were trimmed by 0 bases and 7 bases, with 11 bases remaining between them. The CDR3 spells CASSLALGGNSPLHF. In DNA form, the CDR3 reads TGTGCCAGCAGCTTGGCTTTGGGGGGAAATTCACCCCTCCACTTT.

This clone turned up a few times. This chain links TRBV6-5 with TRBJ1-3, with D tentatively TRBD1 (5 bases). Germline loops: CDR1 MNHEY, CDR2 SVGAGI. Deletions cut 1 base from V and 0 bases from J, with 7 bases between. The CDR3 contains 15 residues. As DNA, the CDR3 is TGTGCCAGCAGTTACTTGGGGGGCTCTGGAAACACCATATATTTT. It codes for CASSYLGGSGNTIYF.

V and J are TRBV11-2 and TRBJ2-7, with TRBD1 identical over 7 bases. The germline V gene encodes CDR1 SGHAT and CDR2 FQNNGV. The ends lost 3 bases at V and 10 bases at J; junction bases unmatched: 12. There are 14 residues in the CDR3. The CDR3 region is CASSFSGTESIQYF. CDR3 nucleotides: TGTGCCAGCAGCTTTTCCGGGACAGAATCAATCCAGTACTTC.

J is TRBJ1-1 and V is TRBV4-3, with 7 bases matching TRBD1. Germline lookup yields CDR1 LGHNA and CDR2 YSLEER. The CDR3 is 13 amino acids. The trim removed 0 bases at V and 10 bases at J, leaving 5 bases unmatched. CDR3 sequence reads: CASSQDRGRRAFF. The CDR3 nucleotides read TGCGCCAGCAGCCAAGATAGGGGGCGGCGAGCTTTCTTT.

V and J are TRBV5-4 and TRBJ1-2, with D uncertain. This CDR3 region has 16 residues. V lost 4 bases to trimming and J lost 5 bases, with 21 bases between them. From germline, CDR1 is SGHNT and CDR2 YYREEE (reference sequence). The CDR3 nucleotides read TGTGCCAGCAGCAGATCCGGGGAGACTCCCGTTTATGGCTACACCTTC. This translates into CASSRSGETPVYGYTF.

The genes are TRBV7-2 and TRBJ1-2, with 9 bases fitting TRBD1. Germline CDR1 and CDR2: SGHTA and FQGNSA. This CDR3 comprises 16 residues. V lost 4 bases and J lost 4; bases outside the gene matches: 10. In nucleotides, the CDR3 is TGTGCCAGCAGCTCCAGATCGGGACAGGGAGCCTATGGCTACACCTTC. As protein: CASSSRSGQGAYGYTF. Full variable domain (outside the CDR3, taken from reference TRBV7-2 and TRBJ1-2): GAGVSQSPSNKVTEKGKDVELRCDPISGHTALYWYRQSLGQGLEFLIYFQGNSAPDKSGLPSDRFSAERTGGSVSTLTIQRTQQEDSAVYLCASSSRSGQGAYGYTFGSGTRLTVV.

The chain is built from TRBV6-6 and TRBJ2-7; D unclear. Trimming cost V 5 bases and J 6 bases, with 11 bases left between them. The CDR3 consists of 12 residues. Germline lookup yields CDR1 MNHNY and CDR2 SVGAGI (reference sequence). The CDR3 bases are TGTGCCAGCAGTCGACAAGGTGGCGAGCAGTACTTC. This translates into CASSRQGGEQYF.